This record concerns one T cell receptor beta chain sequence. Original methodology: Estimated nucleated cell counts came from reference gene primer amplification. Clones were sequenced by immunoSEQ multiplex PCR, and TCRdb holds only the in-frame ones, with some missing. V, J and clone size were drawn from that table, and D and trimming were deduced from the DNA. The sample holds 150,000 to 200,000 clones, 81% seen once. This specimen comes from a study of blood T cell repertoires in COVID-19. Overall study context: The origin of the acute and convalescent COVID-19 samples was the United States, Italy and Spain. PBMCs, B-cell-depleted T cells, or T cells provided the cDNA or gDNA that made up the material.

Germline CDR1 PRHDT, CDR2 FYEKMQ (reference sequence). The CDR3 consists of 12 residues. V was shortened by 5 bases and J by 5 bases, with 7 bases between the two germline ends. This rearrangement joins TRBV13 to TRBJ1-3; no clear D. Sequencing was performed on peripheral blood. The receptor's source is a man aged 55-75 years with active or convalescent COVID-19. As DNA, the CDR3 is TGTGCCAGCAGCCCATCAAGAAACACCATATATTTT. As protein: CASSPSRNTIYF.